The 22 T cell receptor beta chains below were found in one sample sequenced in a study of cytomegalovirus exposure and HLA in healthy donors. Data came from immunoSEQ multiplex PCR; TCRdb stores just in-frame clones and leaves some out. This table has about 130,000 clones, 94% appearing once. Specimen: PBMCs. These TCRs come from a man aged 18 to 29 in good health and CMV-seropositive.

CDR3 region: CAISESGESQHF. CDR3 nucleotide sequence: TGTGCCATCAGTGAGTCCGGGGAGTCCCAGCATTTT. The chain combines TRBV10-3 with TRBJ1-5; D not certain. Trimming took off 0 bases at V and 11 bases at J, with 8 bases between the two ends. Germline CDR1 ENHRY, CDR2 SYGVKD. The CDR3 covers 12 residues.

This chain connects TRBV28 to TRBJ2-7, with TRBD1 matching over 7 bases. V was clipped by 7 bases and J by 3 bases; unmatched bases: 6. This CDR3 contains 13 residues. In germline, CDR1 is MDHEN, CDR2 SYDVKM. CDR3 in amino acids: CASIPQGNYEQYF. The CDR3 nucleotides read TGTGCCAGCATCCCACAGGGGAACTACGAGCAGTACTTC.

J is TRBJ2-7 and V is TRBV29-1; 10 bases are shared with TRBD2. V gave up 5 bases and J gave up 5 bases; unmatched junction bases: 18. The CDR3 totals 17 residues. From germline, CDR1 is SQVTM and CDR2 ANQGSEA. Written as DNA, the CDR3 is TGCAGCGTTCTCCCAGCGGGAGGGCCTATACGGGTCGACGAGCAGTACTTC. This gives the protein CSVLPAGGPIRVDEQYF.

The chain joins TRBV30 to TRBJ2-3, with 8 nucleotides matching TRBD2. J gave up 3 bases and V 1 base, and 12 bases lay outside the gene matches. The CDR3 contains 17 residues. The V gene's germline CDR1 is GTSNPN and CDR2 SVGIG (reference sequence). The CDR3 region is CAWSAYRGTSLTDTQYF. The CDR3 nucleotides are TGTGCCTGGAGTGCATACCGGGGGACTAGTCTGACAGATACGCAGTATTTT.

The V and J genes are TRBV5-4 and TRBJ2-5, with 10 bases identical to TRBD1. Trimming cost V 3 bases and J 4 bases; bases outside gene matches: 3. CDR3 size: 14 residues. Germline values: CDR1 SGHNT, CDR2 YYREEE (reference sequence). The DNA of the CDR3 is TGTGCCAGCAGCTCCTGGACAGGGGGAGAGACCCAGTACTTC. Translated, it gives CASSSWTGGETQYF.

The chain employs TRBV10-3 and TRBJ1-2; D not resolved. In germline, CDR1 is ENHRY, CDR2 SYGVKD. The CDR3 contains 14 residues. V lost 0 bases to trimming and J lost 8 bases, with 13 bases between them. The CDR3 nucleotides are TGTGCCATCAGTGAGTCGTGGCACCCGGGGGGCTACACCTTC. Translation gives CAISESWHPGGYTF.

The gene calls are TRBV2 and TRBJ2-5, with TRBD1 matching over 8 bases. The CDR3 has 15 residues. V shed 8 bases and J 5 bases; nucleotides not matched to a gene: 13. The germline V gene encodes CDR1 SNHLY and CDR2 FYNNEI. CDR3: CASRDGTGKWETQYF. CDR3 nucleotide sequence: TGTGCCAGCCGGGACGGGACAGGAAAGTGGGAGACCCAGTACTTC.

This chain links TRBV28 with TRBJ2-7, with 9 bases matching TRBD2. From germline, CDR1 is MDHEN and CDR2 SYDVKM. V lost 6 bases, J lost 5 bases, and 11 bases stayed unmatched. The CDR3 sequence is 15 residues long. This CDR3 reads CASSEGGGRADEQYF. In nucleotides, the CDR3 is TGTGCCAGCAGCGAAGGTGGCGGGAGGGCCGACGAGCAGTACTTC.

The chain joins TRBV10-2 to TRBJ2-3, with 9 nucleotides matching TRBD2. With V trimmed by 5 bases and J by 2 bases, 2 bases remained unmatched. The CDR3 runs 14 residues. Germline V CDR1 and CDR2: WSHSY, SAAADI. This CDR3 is CASSPSGDTDTQYF. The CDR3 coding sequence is TGCGCCAGCAGTCCTAGCGGGGACACAGATACGCAGTATTTT.

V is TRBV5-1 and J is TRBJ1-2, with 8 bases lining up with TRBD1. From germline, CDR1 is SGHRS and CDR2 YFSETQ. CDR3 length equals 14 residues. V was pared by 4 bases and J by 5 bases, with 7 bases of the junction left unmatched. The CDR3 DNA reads TGCGCCAGCAGCACCGGGACAGGTGTTTATGGCTACACCTTC. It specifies CASSTGTGVYGYTF.

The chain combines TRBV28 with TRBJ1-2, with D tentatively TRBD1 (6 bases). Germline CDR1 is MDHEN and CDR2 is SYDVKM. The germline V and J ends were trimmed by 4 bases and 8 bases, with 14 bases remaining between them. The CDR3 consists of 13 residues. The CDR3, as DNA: TGTGCCAGCAGTTCCGGACAGCCTAGGGGCTACACCTTC. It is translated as CASSSGQPRGYTF.

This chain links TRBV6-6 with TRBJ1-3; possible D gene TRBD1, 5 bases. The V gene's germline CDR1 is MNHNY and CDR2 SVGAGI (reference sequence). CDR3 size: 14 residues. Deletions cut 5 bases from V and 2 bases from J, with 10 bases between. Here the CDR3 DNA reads TGTGCCAGCAGTCAGGGTTTGCCTGGAAACACCATATATTTT. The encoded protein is CASSQGLPGNTIYF.

The DNA for the CDR3 is TGTGCCAGCAGCTTAGGGGAACAGAGGAGCGGCTATGGCTACACCTTC. Encoded protein: CASSLGEQRSGYGYTF. The chain employs TRBV7-9 and TRBJ1-2; unclear D gene. The V gene lost 1 base and the J gene lost 4 bases, with 16 bases spanning the gap. CDR1 and CDR2 (germline): SEHNR, FQNEAQ (reference sequence). The CDR3 has 16 amino acids.

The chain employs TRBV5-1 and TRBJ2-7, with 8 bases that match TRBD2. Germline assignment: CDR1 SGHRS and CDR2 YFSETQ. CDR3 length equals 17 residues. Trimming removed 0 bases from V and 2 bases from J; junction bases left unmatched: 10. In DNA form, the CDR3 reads TGCGCCAGCAGCTTGGCCGTAATAGCGGGGCCACCCTACGAGCAGTACTTC. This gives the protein CASSLAVIAGPPYEQYF.

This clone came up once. The CDR3 reads CASTLGGGFYNEQFF. DNA of the CDR3: TGTGCCAGCACCCTGGGGGGGGGTTTTTACAATGAGCAGTTCTTC. The chain joins TRBV28 to TRBJ2-1; 7 nucleotides align to TRBD2. This CDR3 contains 15 residues. The trim removed 7 bases at V and 4 bases at J, leaving 10 bases unmatched. CDR1 is MDHEN, CDR2 SYDVKM, per germline.

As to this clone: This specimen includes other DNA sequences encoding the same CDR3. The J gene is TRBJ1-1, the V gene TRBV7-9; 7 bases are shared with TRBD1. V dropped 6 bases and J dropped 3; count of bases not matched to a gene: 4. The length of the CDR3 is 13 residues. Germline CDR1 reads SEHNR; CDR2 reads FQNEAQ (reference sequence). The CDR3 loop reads CASRRQGDTEAFF. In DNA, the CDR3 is TGTGCCAGCAGGCGACAGGGAGACACTGAAGCTTTCTTT.

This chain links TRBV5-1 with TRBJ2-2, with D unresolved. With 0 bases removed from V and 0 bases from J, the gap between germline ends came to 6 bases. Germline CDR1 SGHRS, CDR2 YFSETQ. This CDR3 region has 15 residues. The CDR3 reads CASSLDTPNTGELFF. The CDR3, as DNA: TGCGCCAGCAGCTTGGACACCCCGAACACCGGGGAGCTGTTTTTT.

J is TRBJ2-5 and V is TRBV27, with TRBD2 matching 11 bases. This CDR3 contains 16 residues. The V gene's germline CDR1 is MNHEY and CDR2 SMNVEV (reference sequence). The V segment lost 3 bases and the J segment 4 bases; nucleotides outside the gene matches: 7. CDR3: CASSFVTSGERETQYF. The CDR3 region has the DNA TGTGCCAGCAGTTTTGTGACTAGCGGGGAGAGAGAGACCCAGTACTTC.

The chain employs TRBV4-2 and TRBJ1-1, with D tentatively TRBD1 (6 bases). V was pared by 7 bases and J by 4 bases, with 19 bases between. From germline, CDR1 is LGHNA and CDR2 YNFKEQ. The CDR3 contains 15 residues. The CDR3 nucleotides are TGTGCCAGCAACAAAGACCCAGGGGCAGGCACTGAAGCTTTCTTT. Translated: CASNKDPGAGTEAFF.

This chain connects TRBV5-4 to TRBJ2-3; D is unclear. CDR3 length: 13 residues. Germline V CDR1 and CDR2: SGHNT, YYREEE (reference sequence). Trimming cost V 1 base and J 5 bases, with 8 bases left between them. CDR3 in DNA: TGTGCCAGCAGCTTGAACGTAGAAGATACGCAGTATTTT. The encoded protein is CASSLNVEDTQYF.

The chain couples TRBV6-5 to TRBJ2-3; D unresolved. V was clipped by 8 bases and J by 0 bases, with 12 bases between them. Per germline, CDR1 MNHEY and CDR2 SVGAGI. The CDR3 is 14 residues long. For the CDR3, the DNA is TGTGCCAGCTCCACACGTTTGAGCACAGATACGCAGTATTTT. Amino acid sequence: CASSTRLSTDTQYF.

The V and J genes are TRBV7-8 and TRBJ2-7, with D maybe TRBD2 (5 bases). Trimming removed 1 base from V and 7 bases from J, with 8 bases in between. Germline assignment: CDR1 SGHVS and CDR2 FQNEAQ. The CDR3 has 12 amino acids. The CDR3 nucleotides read TGTGCCAGCAGCTTAGTAGGGAGAGAGCAGTACTTC. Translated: CASSLVGREQYF.